This T cell receptor (beta chain) was sequenced in a study of cytomegalovirus exposure and HLA in healthy donors. Findings of the study overall: Subsequent analysis found a tendency for first-cohort TCR clusters to co-occur within the approximately 130 validation repertoires. A classifier reportedly called cytomegalovirus status with high sensitivity and specificity. It was 150 to 200 TCR beta chains that were listed as cytomegalovirus-associated.

The CDR3 sequence is 13 residues long. A word on this clone: The antigen remains undetermined.

Sequencing was performed with immunoSEQ multiplex PCR; in TCRdb, only in-frame clones are kept and a portion is missing. Here the sample spans almost 200,000 clones, about 81% being singletons. Sequences were obtained from PBMCs. The V gene is TRBV21-1, the J gene TRBJ2-3; the table gives TRBD2 as D, unverified against the DNA. TRBV21-1 is reported as a pseudogene. This TCR derives from a woman aged 30 to 39 in good health and CMV-seronegative. The CDR3 sequence is CARRDDNTDTQYF. DNA for the CDR3: TGTGCCAGGCGGGATGACAATACAGATACGCAGTATTTT.